The entry below gives a single TCR beta chain sequence along with its context. These data belong to a study of T-cell memory formation after mild COVID-19. At the level of the study: Among the donors, TCR clusters were largely specific to each donor.

The CDR3 runs 15 residues. V lost 4 bases and J lost 4; bases outside the gene matches: 4. Germline-derived CDR1 and CDR2 are SQVTM and ANQGSEA. 5'RACE, which relied on constant-segment primers, yielded TCR alpha and TCR beta cDNA libraries carrying sample barcodes and UMIs. TCRdb analysed the 5' RACE reads with MiXCR anew, one entry per CDR3 protein. The profile shows under 550,000 distinct CDR3 sequences, roughly 17% of them singletons. The chain is built from TRBV29-1 and TRBJ2-1, with 13 bases aligning to TRBD2. The clonotype comes from a man aged 18 to 29 who had mild COVID-19 (a few samples of this study predate the infection). Cell type and time point are not known. The sequencing input was PBMCs or a T cell subset sorted from them (not recorded which). The CDR3 coding sequence is TGCAGCGTTGCCGAGGGACTAGCGGGGTACAATGAGCAGTTCTTC. Translating gives CSVAEGLAGYNEQFF.